This entry is about one T cell receptor (beta chain). Antigen unknown. This sample was taken from a study of monozygotic twins with inflammatory bowel disease. The UMIs contained a 6-nucleotide sample barcode. They were added by template switching during cDNA synthesis. TCRdb re-called the 5' RACE reads and shows each CDR3 protein once, DNA omitted. There are around 380,000 distinct CDR3 sequences in the sample, with roughly 2.5% held by the top ten. Findings and limits, study-wide: Ultimately, a single strong signal or clonotype associated with IBD was not supported. Those with IBD had lower TCRbeta diversity (inverse Simpson) than their healthy co-twins did. Variability in patient repertoires may have come partly from differing immunosuppressive treatments.

This sequence was found in a human donor with ulcerative colitis or Crohn's disease, or a healthy co-twin of an affected twin (not recorded which). The sequencing sample was made of blood.

CDR3 loop: CASLRDRVDEQFF. The chain joins TRBV7-9 to TRBJ2-1; without DNA, the TCRdb call of TRBD1 cannot be checked. Germline assignment: CDR1 SEHNR and CDR2 FQNEAQ (reference sequence). This CDR3 region has 13 residues.